Described below is a single T cell receptor (beta chain) sequence and its context. The treatment here: roughly 18 received Ad26.COV2.S at low or high dose, single or two shots; 5 received placebo; per-sample allocation not given. Samples were taken on day 63 after the first vaccine or placebo injection. Germline trimming cut 4 bases from V and 9 bases from J; bases unmatched to any gene: 21. Germline loops: CDR1 SEHNR, CDR2 FQNEAQ (reference sequence). There are 19 residues in the CDR3. The sample comes from a study of Ad26.COV2.S vaccination and SARS-CoV-2 variants. Here immunoSEQ multiplex PCR was the method, and the copy in TCRdb shows in-frame clones only, minus some. Here the sample spans roughly 320,000 clones, around four fifths being singletons.

This specimen consisted of peripheral blood, obtained in a trial of Ad26.COV2.S vaccine versus placebo. The chain has TRBV7-9 and TRBJ2-1, with 10 bases matching TRBD1. The receptor was derived from a person between 18 and 59 years old who received the Ad26.COV2.S COVID-19 vaccine or a placebo. Here the CDR3 DNA reads TGTGCCAGCAGCTCCTCAGGGACAGGGGTTGTTTGGGCCTTGGTTGAGCAGTTCTTC. It encodes CASSSSGTGVVWALVEQFF.